These 30 T cell receptor beta chains were all obtained from the same sample, sequenced in a study of shared clonotypes between healthy human individuals. Sequenced by immunoSEQ multiplex PCR; TCRdb stores in-frame clones only, minus some. The table shows 2.3 million or so clones, with just over 90% occurring only once. The sequenced sample consisted of naive CD4+ T cells from PBMCs. Described subset: CD45RA+ positively selected. The receptors here all came from a man between 18 and 29 years old in good health. Some clones in this sample may be carry-over from other donors' samples.

V is TRBV5-1 and J is TRBJ2-2; the match to TRBD1 covers 8 bases. Germline values: CDR1 SGHRS, CDR2 YFSETQ. V gave up 0 bases and J gave up 5 bases; unmatched junction bases: 6. This CDR3 contains 16 residues. CDR3 DNA: TGCGCCAGCAGCTTGGTCCCGCAGGGGGCGACCGGGGAGCTGTTTTTT. Translating gives CASSLVPQGATGELFF. The whole variable domain, remainder taken from reference TRBV5-1 and TRBJ2-2, is KAGVTQTPRYLIKTRGQQVTLSCSPISGHRSVSWYQQTPGQGLQFLFEYFSETQRNKGNFPGRFSGRQFSNSRSEMNVSTLELGDSALYLCASSLVPQGATGELFFGEGSRLTVL.

CDR3 coding DNA: TGTGCCAGCAGTTACTCAGGGAAACAGGATGGCTACACCTTC. It codes for CASSYSGKQDGYTF. The chain couples TRBV6-5 to TRBJ1-2; maybe TRBD1 (5 bases). Trimming shortened V by 0 bases and J by 6 bases, and 11 bases separated the two germline ends. The CDR3 loop spans 14 amino acids. CDR1 and CDR2 from the germline V gene are MNHEY and SVGAGI.

The CDR3: CASSFGESGANVLTF. The CDR3 DNA follows: TGTGCCAGCAGCTTTGGGGAATCTGGGGCCAACGTCCTGACTTTC. The genes are TRBV7-9 and TRBJ2-6, with D unclear. V was shortened by 3 bases and J by 1 base, with 7 bases between the two germline ends. The CDR3 extends over 15 amino acids. CDR1 and CDR2 from the germline V gene are SEHNR and FQNEAQ (reference sequence).

This chain's CDR3 is CASREQGWTEAFF. CDR3 DNA sequence: TGTGCCAGCCGGGAACAGGGGTGGACTGAAGCTTTCTTT. The chain links TRBV19 to TRBJ1-1, with TRBD1 matching over 7 bases. V dropped 9 bases and J dropped 5; count of bases not matched to a gene: 9. The germline gives CDR1 LNHDA, CDR2 SQIVND (reference sequence). CDR3 size: 13 residues.

This clone was picked up one time. The CDR3 nucleotides are TGTGCCAGCACCCATGGGACAGGGAGCACTGAAGCTTTCTTT. It encodes CASTHGTGSTEAFF. This chain uses TRBV28 with TRBJ1-1; 9 nucleotides match TRBD1. The CDR3 runs 14 residues. V lost 7 bases, J lost 4 bases, and 7 bases stayed unmatched. CDR1 and CDR2 (germline): MDHEN, SYDVKM.

V usage is TRBV7-2 and J usage is TRBJ2-5; 7 bases align to TRBD1. V shed 0 bases, J shed 0 bases, and the junction held 1 base outside the gene matches. CDR1 and CDR2 from the germline V gene are SGHTA and FQGNSA. The CDR3 runs 15 residues. The CDR3 loop is CASSLAGTDQETQYF. The DNA for the CDR3 is TGTGCCAGCAGCTTAGCCGGGACAGACCAAGAGACCCAGTACTTC.

This chain links TRBV28 with TRBJ2-5; the match to TRBD2 covers 13 bases. The length of the CDR3 is 18 residues. The germline V gene encodes CDR1 MDHEN and CDR2 SYDVKM. The junction had 9 bases not matched to a gene; V was cut back by 3 bases and J by 2 bases. The CDR3 sequence: CASSFPLLAGGGQETQYF. In DNA, the CDR3 is TGTGCCAGCAGTTTTCCCCTACTAGCGGGAGGGGGACAAGAGACCCAGTACTTC.

This clone has a handful of counts. Other DNA sequences in the same sample also yield this CDR3. The J gene is TRBJ1-1, the V gene TRBV5-1, with 8 nucleotides matching TRBD1. With V trimmed by 4 bases and J by 8 bases, 4 bases remained unmatched. Germline V gene sequence: CDR1 SGHRS, CDR2 YFSETQ. CDR3 length: 12 amino acids. DNA of the CDR3: TGCGCCAGCAGCCCAGGACAGGGCGAAGCTTTCTTT. This encodes CASSPGQGEAFF.

The V call is TRBV27, the J call TRBJ2-5, with 12 bases identical to TRBD2. The length of the CDR3 is 18 residues. In germline, CDR1 is MNHEY, CDR2 SMNVEV (reference sequence). With V trimmed by 2 bases and J by 5 bases, 12 bases remained unmatched. The DNA of the CDR3 is TGTGCCAGCAGTTTAAAACTGCTAGCGGGAGGGCTGGGGGAGACCCAGTACTTC. This translates into CASSLKLLAGGLGETQYF.

The chain has TRBV7-2 and TRBJ2-3; TRBD1 matches 7 bases. J was trimmed by 4 bases and V by 5 bases; bases with no gene match: 3. Germline loops: CDR1 SGHTA, CDR2 FQGNSA. CDR3 length: 13 residues. The CDR3 loop is CASSGDRADTQYF. The DNA for the CDR3 is TGTGCCAGCAGCGGCGACAGGGCAGATACGCAGTATTTT.

V and J are TRBV6-1 and TRBJ1-5; no clear D. V was clipped by 4 bases and J by 3 bases, with 10 bases between them. CDR1 and CDR2 from the germline V gene are MNHNS and SASEGT. The CDR3 contains 14 residues. The CDR3 region has the DNA TGTGCCAGCAGTGGACTGGGTTACAATCAGCCCCAGCATTTT. Protein product: CASSGLGYNQPQHF.

The gene calls are TRBV5-4 and TRBJ2-1; 10 bases are a match to TRBD2. V lost 4 bases, J lost 5 bases, and 15 bases stayed unmatched. CDR3 size: 18 residues. Germline CDR1 and CDR2: SGHNT and YYREEE (reference sequence). CDR3 sequence (DNA): TGTGCCAGCAGCAAAACACAAATGGTGGGACTAGCGAACAATGAGCAGTTCTTC. It specifies CASSKTQMVGLANNEQFF.

The chain employs TRBV10-1 and TRBJ1-4; D gene unclear. V lost 10 bases to trimming and J lost 4 bases, with 16 bases between them. Germline CDR1 WNHNN, CDR2 SYGVQD (reference sequence). This CDR3 is built from 14 residues. Here the CDR3 reads CATAAEDDNEKLFF. DNA for the CDR3: TGCGCCACCGCGGCGGAAGATGATAATGAAAAACTGTTTTTT.

The chain joins TRBV6-5 to TRBJ2-5, with D perhaps assigned TRBD1 or TRBD2 (5 bases each). The germline V gene has CDR1 MNHEY and CDR2 SVGAGI. The CDR3 is 13 amino acids. Trimming left V 5 bases short and J 7 bases short, with 14 bases between. The CDR3 DNA sequence: TGTGCCAGCAGTATGGGGACGGTTGGGACCCAGTACTTC. It specifies CASSMGTVGTQYF.

The chain is built from TRBV5-6 and TRBJ1-2; D is perhaps TRBD1 (5 bases). V dropped 4 bases and J dropped 5 bases, with 15 bases sitting between them. Germline V CDR1 and CDR2: SGHDT, YYEEEE. CDR3 size: 14 residues. The chain's CDR3 is CASSPAGGGYGYTF. CDR3 nucleotide sequence: TGTGCCAGCAGCCCGGCGGGGGGAGGGTATGGCTACACCTTC.

The chain combines TRBV28 with TRBJ2-7, with 12 positions matching TRBD2. Trimming removed 8 bases from V and 4 bases from J; junction bases left unmatched: 6. CDR3 length: 14 amino acids. CDR1 is MDHEN, CDR2 SYDVKM, per germline. The CDR3: CASCPTSGGYEQYF. The CDR3 bases are TGTGCCAGCTGTCCGACTAGCGGGGGATACGAGCAGTACTTC. Full variable domain (outside the CDR3, taken from reference TRBV28 and TRBJ2-7): DVKVTQSSRYLVKRTGEKVFLECVQDMDHENMFWYRQDPGLGLRLIYFSYDVKMKEKGDIPEGYSVSREKKERFSLILESASTNQTSMYLCASCPTSGGYEQYFGPGTRLTVT.

DNA for the CDR3: TGTGCCAGCAGCCAAGAAAATGTCAGGGCTTGCAATCAGCCCCAGCATTTT. Protein product: CASSQENVRACNQPQHF. This chain joins TRBV14 and TRBJ1-5, with TRBD1 as a possible D gene (5 bases). The germline V and J ends were trimmed by 0 bases and 2 bases, with 14 bases remaining between them. Germline CDR1 SGHDN, CDR2 FVKESK. The CDR3 extends over 17 amino acids.

The rearrangement uses TRBV28 and TRBJ2-7; the match to TRBD1 covers 10 bases. With 9 bases clipped from V and 2 bases from J, the junction kept 4 bases outside the gene matches. The CDR3 is 13 amino acids. Germline V gene lookup returns CDR1 MDHEN and CDR2 SYDVKM. The CDR3 here is CASWDRGTYEQYF. The CDR3 DNA reads as TGTGCCAGTTGGGACAGGGGAACCTACGAGCAGTACTTC.

The genes are TRBV5-6 and TRBJ2-2; 13 bases are a match to TRBD2. The CDR3 is made up of 19 amino acids. After removal of 3 bases from V and 3 bases from J, the junction contained 11 bases not matched to a gene. Per germline, CDR1 SGHDT and CDR2 YYEEEE. The CDR3 nucleotides are TGTGCCAGCAGCTCACGACCGGGACTAGCGGGACCTGACACCGGGGAGCTGTTTTTT. Translating gives CASSSRPGLAGPDTGELFF.

This CDR3 reads CASISVGGAFF. The DNA of the CDR3 is TGTGCCAGCATTTCCGTGGGGGGAGCTTTCTTT. V gene TRBV6-5 combines with J gene TRBJ1-1; weak D call: TRBD1 (5 bases). The V gene lost 7 bases and the J gene lost 10 bases, with 13 bases spanning the gap. This CDR3 is 11 amino acids long. Looked up from germline, CDR1 is MNHEY and CDR2 is SVGAGI.

The chain's CDR3 is CASSLGVVITEAFF. CDR3 coding DNA: TGTGCCAGCAGCTTAGGGGTCGTGATCACTGAAGCTTTCTTT. The chain combines TRBV7-9 with TRBJ1-1; D remains ambiguous. The germline V gene has CDR1 SEHNR and CDR2 FQNEAQ (reference sequence). The ends were cut back, 1 base at V and 4 bases at J, with 10 bases in the middle. The CDR3 has 14 residues.

The rearrangement uses TRBV29-1 and TRBJ2-3; D uncertain. V was cut by 4 bases and J by 6 bases, with 14 bases left in between. The CDR3 runs to 13 residues. CDR1 is SQVTM and CDR2 is ANQGSEA in the germline V gene. CDR3 sequence: CSVGGRQMDTQYF. The CDR3 DNA reads as TGCAGCGTTGGGGGTCGTCAAATGGATACGCAGTATTTT.

The chain uses TRBV13 and TRBJ2-7, with 9 bases that match TRBD1. Germline V CDR1 and CDR2: PRHDT, FYEKMQ (reference sequence). Trimming took 5 bases from V and 2 from J; bases not matched to a gene: 16. The CDR3 runs to 18 residues. DNA of the CDR3: TGTGCCAGCAGCCCCCCCTATCCCGGACAGGGGACAACCTACGAGCAGTACTTC. It specifies CASSPPYPGQGTTYEQYF.

The J gene is TRBJ2-1, the V gene TRBV7-2; the D is unclear. Germline V gene lookup returns CDR1 SGHTA and CDR2 FQGNSA. V gave up 1 base and J gave up 1 base, with 8 bases separating them. This CDR3 is built from 15 residues. The chain's CDR3 is CASSLEAQSYNEQFF. For the CDR3, the DNA is TGTGCCAGCAGCTTAGAAGCACAATCCTACAATGAGCAGTTCTTC.

This sequence joins TRBV19 and TRBJ1-2; TRBD1 matches at 10 bases. V shed 11 bases and J 3 bases; nucleotides not matched to a gene: 6. CDR1 and CDR2 from the germline V gene are LNHDA and SQIVND (reference sequence). The CDR3 sequence is 13 residues long. CDR3 protein: CAGKTGGDYGYTF. The CDR3 nucleotides are TGTGCCGGGAAGACAGGGGGCGACTATGGCTACACCTTC.

A remark on this clone: The sample holds other DNA sequences that translate to the same CDR3. V gene TRBV5-6 combines with J gene TRBJ2-3; D not resolved. Germline assignment: CDR1 SGHDT and CDR2 YYEEEE. The CDR3 is made up of 11 amino acids. Deletions cut 0 bases from V and 6 bases from J, with 2 bases between. CDR3 sequence (DNA): TGTGCCAGCAGCTTGGCTGATACGCAGTATTTT. Translation gives CASSLADTQYF.

As to this clone: Different DNA sequences within this sample yield the same CDR3. The chain uses TRBV6-5 and TRBJ1-5; D is possibly TRBD1 (5 bases). V was pared by 0 bases and J by 5 bases, with 8 bases between. The CDR3 has 14 residues. Germline V gene lookup returns CDR1 MNHEY and CDR2 SVGAGI. CDR3 bases: TGTGCCAGCAGTTACTCCTCGGGGGATCAGCCCCAGCATTTT. Its translation: CASSYSSGDQPQHF.

The chain has TRBV9 and TRBJ1-3; D remains ambiguous. Trimming removed 0 bases at V and 3 bases at J, with 16 bases between. The germline V gene encodes CDR1 SGDLS and CDR2 YYNGEE. The CDR3 loop spans 17 amino acids. CDR3: CASSVDPGSAGGNTIYF. Here the CDR3 DNA reads TGTGCCAGCAGCGTAGACCCGGGGTCAGCGGGTGGAAACACCATATATTTT.

V gene TRBV11-2 combines with J gene TRBJ2-3; tentative D call: TRBD1 (5 bases). Trimming pared 7 bases from V and 3 bases from J, leaving 14 bases between. Germline assignment: CDR1 SGHAT and CDR2 FQNNGV. This CDR3 region has 14 residues. The CDR3 here is CASTFLGATDTQYF. CDR3 nucleotides: TGTGCCAGCACCTTCCTTGGGGCGACAGATACGCAGTATTTT.

This clone has only one observation. The rearrangement joins TRBV28 to TRBJ1-3, with D possibly being TRBD1 (5 bases). This CDR3 is built from 16 residues. V shed 6 bases and J shed 0 bases, with 15 bases lying between them. From germline, CDR1 is MDHEN and CDR2 SYDVKM. The CDR3 DNA sequence: TGTGCCAGCAGACCCTACGAGGGGTCCTCTGGAAACACCATATATTTT. It encodes CASRPYEGSSGNTIYF. Looking up the rest from reference TRBV28 and TRBJ1-3 gives the full variable domain: DVKVTQSSRYLVKRTGEKVFLECVQDMDHENMFWYRQDPGLGLRLIYFSYDVKMKEKGDIPEGYSVSREKKERFSLILESASTNQTSMYLCASRPYEGSSGNTIYFGEGSWLTVV.